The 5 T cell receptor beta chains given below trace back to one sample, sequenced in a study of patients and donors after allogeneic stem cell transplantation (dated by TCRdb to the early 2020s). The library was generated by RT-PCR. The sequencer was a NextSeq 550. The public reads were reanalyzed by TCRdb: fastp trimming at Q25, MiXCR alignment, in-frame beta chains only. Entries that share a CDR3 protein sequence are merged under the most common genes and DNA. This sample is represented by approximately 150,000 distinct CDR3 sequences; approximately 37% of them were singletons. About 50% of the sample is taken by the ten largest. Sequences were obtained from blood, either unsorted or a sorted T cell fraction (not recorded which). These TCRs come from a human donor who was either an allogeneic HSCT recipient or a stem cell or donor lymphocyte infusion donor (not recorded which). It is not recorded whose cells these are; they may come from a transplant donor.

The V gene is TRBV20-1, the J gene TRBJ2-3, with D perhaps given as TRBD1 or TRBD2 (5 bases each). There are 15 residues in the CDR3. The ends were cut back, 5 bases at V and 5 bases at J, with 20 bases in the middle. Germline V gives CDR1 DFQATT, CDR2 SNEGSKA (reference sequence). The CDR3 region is CSAPPGPSPGDTQYF. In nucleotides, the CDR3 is TGCAGTGCTCCCCCGGGACCCAGCCCGGGAGATACGCAGTATTTT.

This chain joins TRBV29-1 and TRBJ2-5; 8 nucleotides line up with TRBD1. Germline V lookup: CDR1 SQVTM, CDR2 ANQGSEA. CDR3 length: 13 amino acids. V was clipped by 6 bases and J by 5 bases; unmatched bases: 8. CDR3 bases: TGCAGCGTCAGGGCAGGGGGCATGGAGACCCAGTACTTC. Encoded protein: CSVRAGGMETQYF.

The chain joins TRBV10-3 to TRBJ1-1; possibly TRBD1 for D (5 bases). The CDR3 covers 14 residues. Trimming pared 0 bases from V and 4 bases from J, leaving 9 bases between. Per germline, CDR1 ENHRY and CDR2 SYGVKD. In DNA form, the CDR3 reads TGTGCCATCAGTGAGTCGAGGGACGGCACTGAAGCTTTCTTT. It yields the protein CAISESRDGTEAFF.

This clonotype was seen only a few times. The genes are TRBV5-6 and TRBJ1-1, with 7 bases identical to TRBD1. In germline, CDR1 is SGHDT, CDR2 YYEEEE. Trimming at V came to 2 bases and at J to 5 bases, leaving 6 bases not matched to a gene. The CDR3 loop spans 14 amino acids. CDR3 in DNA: TGTGCCAGCAGCTTATCGACAGGGTTGACTGAAGCTTTCTTT. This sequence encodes CASSLSTGLTEAFF.

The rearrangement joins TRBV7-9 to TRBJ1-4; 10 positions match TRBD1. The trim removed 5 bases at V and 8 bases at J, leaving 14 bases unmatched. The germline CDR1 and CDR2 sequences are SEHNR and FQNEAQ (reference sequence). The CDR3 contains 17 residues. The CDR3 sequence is CASSPGQGKLGWEKLFF. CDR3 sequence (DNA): TGTGCCAGCAGCCCGGGACAGGGGAAACTCGGCTGGGAAAAACTGTTTTTT.